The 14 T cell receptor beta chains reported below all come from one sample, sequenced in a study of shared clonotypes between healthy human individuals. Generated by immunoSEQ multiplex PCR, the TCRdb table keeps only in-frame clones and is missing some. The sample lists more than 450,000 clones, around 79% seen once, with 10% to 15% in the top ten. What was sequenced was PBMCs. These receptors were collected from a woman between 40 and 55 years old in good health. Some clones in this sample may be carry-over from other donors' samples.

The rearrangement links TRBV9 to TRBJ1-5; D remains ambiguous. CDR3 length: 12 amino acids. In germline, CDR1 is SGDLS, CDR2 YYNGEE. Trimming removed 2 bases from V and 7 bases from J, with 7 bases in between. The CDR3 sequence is CASSVVAQPQHF. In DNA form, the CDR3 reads TGTGCCAGCAGCGTTGTGGCCCAGCCCCAGCATTTT.

This CDR3 reads CASSVRVSYNEQFF. CDR3 nucleotide sequence: TGTGCCAGCAGCGTCCGCGTCTCCTACAATGAGCAGTTCTTC. The chain links TRBV9 to TRBJ2-1; no clear D gene. V was cut by 2 bases and J by 0 bases, with 6 bases left in between. Germline CDR1 SGDLS, CDR2 YYNGEE. The CDR3 contains 14 residues.

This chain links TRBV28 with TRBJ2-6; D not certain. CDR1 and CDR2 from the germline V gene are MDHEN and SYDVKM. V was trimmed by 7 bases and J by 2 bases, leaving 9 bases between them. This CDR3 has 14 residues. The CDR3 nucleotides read TGTGCCAGCACGCATAGGACTGGGGCCAACGTCCTGACTTTC. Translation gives CASTHRTGANVLTF.

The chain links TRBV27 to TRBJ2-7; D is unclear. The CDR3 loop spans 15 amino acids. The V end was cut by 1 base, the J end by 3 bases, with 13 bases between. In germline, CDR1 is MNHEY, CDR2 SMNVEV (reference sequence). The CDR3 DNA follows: TGTGCCAGCAGTTTATATCGAGAAACAAACTACGAGCAGTACTTC. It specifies CASSLYRETNYEQYF.

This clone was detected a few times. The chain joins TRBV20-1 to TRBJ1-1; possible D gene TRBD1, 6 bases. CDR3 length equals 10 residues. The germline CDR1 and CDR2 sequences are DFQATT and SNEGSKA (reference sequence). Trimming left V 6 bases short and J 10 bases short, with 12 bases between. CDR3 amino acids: CSARGGVAFF. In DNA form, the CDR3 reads TGCAGTGCCAGGGGAGGGGTAGCTTTCTTT.

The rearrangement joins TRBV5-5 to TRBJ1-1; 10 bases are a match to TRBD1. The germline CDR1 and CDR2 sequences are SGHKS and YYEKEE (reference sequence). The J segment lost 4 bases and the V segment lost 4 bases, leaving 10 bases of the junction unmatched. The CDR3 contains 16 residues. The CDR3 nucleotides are TGTGCCAGCAGCCTTCGACAGGGGGCGCGGGGCACTGAAGCTTTCTTT. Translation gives CASSLRQGARGTEAFF.

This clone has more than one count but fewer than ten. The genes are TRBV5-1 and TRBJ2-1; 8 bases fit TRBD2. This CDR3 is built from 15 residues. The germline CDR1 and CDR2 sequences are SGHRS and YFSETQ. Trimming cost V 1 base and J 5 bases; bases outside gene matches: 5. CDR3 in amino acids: CASSLMGSGNNEQFF. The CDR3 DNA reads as TGCGCCAGCAGCTTGATGGGTAGCGGGAACAATGAGCAGTTCTTC.

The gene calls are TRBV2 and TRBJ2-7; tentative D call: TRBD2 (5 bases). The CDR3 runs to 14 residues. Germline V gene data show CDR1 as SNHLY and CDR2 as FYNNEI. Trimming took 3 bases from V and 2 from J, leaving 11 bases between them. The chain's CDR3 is CASSETEATYEQYF. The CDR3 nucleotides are TGTGCCAGCAGTGAGACGGAGGCGACCTACGAGCAGTACTTC.

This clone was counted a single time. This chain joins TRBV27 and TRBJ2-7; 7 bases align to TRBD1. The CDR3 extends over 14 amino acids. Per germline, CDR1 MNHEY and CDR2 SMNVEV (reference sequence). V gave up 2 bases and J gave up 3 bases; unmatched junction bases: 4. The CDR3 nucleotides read TGTGCCAGCAGTTTAAAAGACAGGGACTACGAGCAGTACTTC. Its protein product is CASSLKDRDYEQYF.

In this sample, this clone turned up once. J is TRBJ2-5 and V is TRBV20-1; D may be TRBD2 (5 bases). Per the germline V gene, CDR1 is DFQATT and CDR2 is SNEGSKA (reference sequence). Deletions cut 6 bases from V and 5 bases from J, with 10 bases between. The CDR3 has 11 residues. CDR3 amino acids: CSAIREETQYF. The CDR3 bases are TGCAGTGCGATTAGGGAGGAGACCCAGTACTTC.

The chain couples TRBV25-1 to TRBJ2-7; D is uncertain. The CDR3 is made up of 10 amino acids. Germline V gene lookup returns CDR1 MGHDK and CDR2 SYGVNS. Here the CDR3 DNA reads TGTGCGGCCGCTAGTTACGAGCAGTACTTC. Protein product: CAAASYEQYF.

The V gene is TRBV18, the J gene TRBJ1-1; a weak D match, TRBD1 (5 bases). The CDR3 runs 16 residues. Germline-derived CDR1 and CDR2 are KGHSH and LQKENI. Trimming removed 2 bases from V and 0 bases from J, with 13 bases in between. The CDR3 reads CASSPNGAGVNTEAFF. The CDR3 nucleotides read TGTGCCAGCTCACCAAATGGAGCGGGGGTGAACACTGAAGCTTTCTTT.

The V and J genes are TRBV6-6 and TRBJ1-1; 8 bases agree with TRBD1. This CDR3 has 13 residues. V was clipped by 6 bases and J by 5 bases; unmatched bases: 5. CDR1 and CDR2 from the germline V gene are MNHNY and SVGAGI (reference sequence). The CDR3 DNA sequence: TGTGCCAGCAGCCTCCGACAGGGGACTGAAGCTTTCTTT. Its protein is CASSLRQGTEAFF.

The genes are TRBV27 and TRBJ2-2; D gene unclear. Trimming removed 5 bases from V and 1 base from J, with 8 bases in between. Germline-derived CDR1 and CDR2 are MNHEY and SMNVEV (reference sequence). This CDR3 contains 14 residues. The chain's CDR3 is CASSGQENTGELFF. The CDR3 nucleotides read TGTGCCAGCAGTGGTCAGGAGAACACCGGGGAGCTGTTTTTT.